The source of this T cell receptor (beta chain) is a study of blood T cell repertoires in COVID-19. CDR1 is KGHSH and CDR2 is LQKENI in the germline V gene. The CDR3 covers 14 residues. Trimming took 3 bases from V and 8 from J, leaving 14 bases between them. The data were produced by immunoSEQ multiplex PCR, yet TCRdb's version contains in-frame clones alone and is incomplete. The repertoire holds fewer than 250,000 clones, 65% to 80% seen once, with under 15% in the top ten. Material: peripheral blood. The origin of this receptor is a woman aged 45-59 years with acute or convalescent COVID-19. This rearrangement joins TRBV18 to TRBJ2-1; a possible D gene is TRBD2 (6 bases). The CDR3 bases are TGTGCCAGCTCACCGGGACTCAACGGGCATGAGCAGTTCTTC. Amino acid sequence: CASSPGLNGHEQFF.